This TCR beta chain appears in the sequencing data of a study of blood T cell repertoires in COVID-19. Whole-study context: Nucleic acid was either cDNA or gDNA, and it came from T cells, B-cell-depleted T cells, or PBMCs.

The Seattle site enrolled patients during active infection and followed them longitudinally. Per the study methods: Reference gene primer amplification in the assay estimated nucleated cell counts. Sequencing was performed with immunoSEQ multiplex PCR; in TCRdb, only in-frame clones are kept and a portion is missing. V, J and clone size reflect that table, while D and trimming were determined from the DNA. The sample has about 250,000 clones, more than 70% seen once. CDR3 size: 13 residues. From germline, CDR1 is MNHEY and CDR2 SVGAGI. Trimming took 8 bases from V and 4 from J; bases not matched to a gene: 6.

The sample comprised peripheral blood. The rearrangement uses TRBV6-5 and TRBJ1-2; TRBD1 agrees at 8 bases. This clonotype originated in a woman of 80 years or more with COVID-19, enrolled during active disease. DNA of the CDR3: TGTGCCAGCGGACAGGGCTCTAGCTATGGCTACACCTTC. Encoded protein: CASGQGSSYGYTF.